This entry concerns a single TCR beta chain. The CDR3 runs 12 residues. CDR1 is LGHDT, CDR2 YNNKEL, per germline (reference sequence). The germline V and J ends were trimmed by 4 bases and 7 bases, with 10 bases remaining between them. These data originate in a study of blood T cell repertoires in COVID-19. Study-wide context: Spain, Italy and the United States supplied samples that represented acute and convalescent COVID-19. The analysed material was cDNA or gDNA that came from T cells, B-cell-depleted T cells, or PBMCs.

Per the authors' pipeline: Counts of nucleated cells, estimated from reference gene primer amplification, were obtained. Clones were sequenced by immunoSEQ multiplex PCR, and TCRdb holds only the in-frame ones, with some missing. That table furnishes V, J and clone size, whereas the DNA furnished D and trimming. The sample consists of approximately 170,000 clones, 70% to 85% of them appearing once. The clonotype originates from a man between 60 and 75 years old who had recovered from COVID-19. The rearrangement uses TRBV3-1 (or the pseudogene TRBV3-2) and TRBJ1-2; D is possibly TRBD1 (5 bases). The sequenced sample consisted of peripheral blood. CDR3 region: CASSLPGFGYTF. CDR3 in DNA: TGTGCCAGCAGCCTCCCAGGGTTTGGCTACACCTTC.